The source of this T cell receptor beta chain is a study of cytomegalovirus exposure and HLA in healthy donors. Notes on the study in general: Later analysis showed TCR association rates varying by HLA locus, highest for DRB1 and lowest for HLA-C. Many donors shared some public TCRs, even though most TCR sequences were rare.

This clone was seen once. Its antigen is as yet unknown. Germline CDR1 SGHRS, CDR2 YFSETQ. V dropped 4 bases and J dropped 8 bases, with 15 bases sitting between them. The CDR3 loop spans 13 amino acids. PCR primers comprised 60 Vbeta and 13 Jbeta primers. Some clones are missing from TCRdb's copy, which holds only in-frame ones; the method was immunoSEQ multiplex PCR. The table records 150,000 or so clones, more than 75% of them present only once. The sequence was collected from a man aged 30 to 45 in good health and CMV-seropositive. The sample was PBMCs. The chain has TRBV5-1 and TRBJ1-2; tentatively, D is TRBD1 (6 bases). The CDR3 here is CASSDPGHAGYTF. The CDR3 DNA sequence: TGCGCCAGCAGCGATCCGGGACACGCGGGCTACACCTTC. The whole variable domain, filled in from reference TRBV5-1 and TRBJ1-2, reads KAGVTQTPRYLIKTRGQQVTLSCSPISGHRSVSWYQQTPGQGLQFLFEYFSETQRNKGNFPGRFSGRQFSNSRSEMNVSTLELGDSALYLCASSDPGHAGYTFGSGTRLTVV.